The 18 T cell receptor beta chains listed next were all sequenced from one sample in a study of OX40 agonist ivuxolimab in advanced cancers. The method was immunoSEQ multiplex PCR; TCRdb's version includes in-frame clones alone and lacks a portion of them. The sample includes about 55,000 clones, approximately 83% of them seen just once. This specimen consisted of CD4+ or CD8+ T cells sorted from blood, obtained in a trial of the OX40 agonist ivuxolimab. Source of these receptors: an adult with an advanced solid tumor such as melanoma, head and neck, liver or kidney cancer.

The V call is TRBV7-9, the J call TRBJ1-3; maybe TRBD1 (5 bases). The CDR3 has 16 residues. CDR1 is SEHNR, CDR2 FQNEAQ, per germline (reference sequence). Trimming took 5 bases from V and 4 from J, leaving 18 bases between them. The CDR3 spells CASSRKSTGRGNTIYF. In nucleotides, the CDR3 is TGTGCCAGCAGCCGGAAGTCGACGGGGCGAGGAAACACCATATATTTT.

DNA for the CDR3: TGTGCCAGCAGCTCCACTAGCGGGAGGGCACCCAATGAGCAGTTCTTC. Its protein is CASSSTSGRAPNEQFF. This chain uses TRBV5-4 with TRBJ2-1, with 13 positions matching TRBD2. V shed 3 bases, J shed 6 bases, and the junction held 6 bases outside the gene matches. The CDR3 is 16 amino acids. Per germline, CDR1 SGHNT and CDR2 YYREEE (reference sequence). The full variable domain, its missing parts supplied by reference TRBV5-4 and TRBJ2-1, is ETGVTQSPTHLIKTRGQQVTLRCSSQSGHNTVSWYQQALGQGPQFIFQYYREEENGRGNFPPRFSGLQFPNYSSELNVNALELDDSALYLCASSSTSGRAPNEQFFGPGTRLTVL.

The rearrangement links TRBV28 to TRBJ2-3; 7 bases match TRBD2. The ends lost 5 bases at V and 1 base at J; junction bases unmatched: 6. This CDR3 contains 15 residues. Per the germline V gene, CDR1 is MDHEN and CDR2 is SYDVKM. The DNA for the CDR3 is TGTGCCAGCAGTCTCAGAGGGAGGGGCACAGATACGCAGTATTTT. Amino acid sequence: CASSLRGRGTDTQYF.

The chain employs TRBV11-2 and TRBJ2-5; tentative D call: TRBD1 (5 bases). CDR1 and CDR2 (germline): SGHAT, FQNNGV. V lost 4 bases and J lost 5, with 17 bases in between. The CDR3 has 15 amino acids. The CDR3 DNA reads TGTGCCAGCAGCTCCATCAGTGGGGCGGCTGAGACCCAGTACTTC. This translates into CASSSISGAAETQYF.

The rearrangement uses TRBV6-5 and TRBJ2-7, with 9 bases that match TRBD2. The germline CDR1 and CDR2 sequences are MNHEY and SVGAGI. The V and J ends lost 6 bases and 6 bases, in that order; junction bases with no gene match: 6. The CDR3 contains 13 residues. CDR3 sequence reads: CASRISGSGEQYF. CDR3 nucleotides: TGTGCCAGCAGGATTAGCGGGAGTGGCGAGCAGTACTTC.

This chain uses TRBV11-2 with TRBJ2-5, with 9 bases matching TRBD1. The V gene end was trimmed by 4 bases and the J gene end by 4 bases; junction bases not matched to a gene: 7. This CDR3 region has 15 residues. Germline V lookup: CDR1 SGHAT, CDR2 FQNNGV. Written as DNA, the CDR3 is TGTGCCAGCAGCTCCAGACAGGGGGTTGCAGAGACCCAGTACTTC. Encoded protein: CASSSRQGVAETQYF.

This clone was counted a single time. The V gene is TRBV30, the J gene TRBJ1-1; the match to TRBD1 covers 8 bases. The CDR3 runs 16 residues. Per germline, CDR1 GTSNPN and CDR2 SVGIG (reference sequence). Trimming at V came to 2 bases and at J to 1 base, leaving 9 bases not matched to a gene. As DNA, the CDR3 is TGTGCCTGGAGTAAGACAGGGGTTTATAGGAACACTGAAGCTTTCTTT. Protein: CAWSKTGVYRNTEAFF.

This clone appeared a single time. The chain joins TRBV5-1 to TRBJ1-3, with 8 positions matching TRBD1. Germline-derived CDR1 and CDR2 are SGHRS and YFSETQ. This CDR3 has 15 residues. The J segment lost 3 bases and the V segment lost 4 bases, leaving 6 bases of the junction unmatched. The CDR3 coding sequence is TGCGCCAGCAGCGGCCAGGGGGCGGATGGAAACACCATATATTTT. Its translation: CASSGQGADGNTIYF.

This clone was detected only a few times. The V and J genes are TRBV5-5 and TRBJ1-3, with D uncertain. The germline gives CDR1 SGHKS, CDR2 YYEKEE (reference sequence). This CDR3 has 14 amino acids. Trimming removed 4 bases from V and 0 bases from J, with 8 bases in between. The CDR3 DNA sequence: TGTGCCAGCAGCCGGGCCCTCTCTGGAAACACCATATATTTT. The encoded protein is CASSRALSGNTIYF.

This chain uses TRBV18 with TRBJ2-1; a possible D gene is TRBD2 (6 bases). V dropped 6 bases and J dropped 7 bases, with 19 bases sitting between them. CDR3 length: 15 residues. CDR1 and CDR2 (germline): KGHSH, LQKENI. The CDR3 sequence: CASSSVGTLQNEQFF. CDR3 DNA: TGTGCCAGCTCCTCAGTAGGGACTCTTCAAAATGAGCAGTTCTTC.

This sequence joins TRBV14 and TRBJ2-1; TRBD1 aligns across 9 bases. The CDR3 runs 16 residues. J was trimmed by 1 base and V by 4 bases; bases with no gene match: 5. The germline CDR1 and CDR2 sequences are SGHDN and FVKESK. The CDR3 sequence: CASSLRGTGSYNEQFF. The CDR3 nucleotides read TGTGCCAGCAGCCTGCGAGGGACAGGGTCCTACAATGAGCAGTTCTTC.

This clone appeared a single time. CDR3: CASSEWAGVSAEQYF. DNA of the CDR3: TGTGCCAGCAGTGAATGGGCGGGAGTCTCGGCCGAGCAGTACTTC. The chain recombines TRBV6-1 with TRBJ2-7; 7 bases are shared with TRBD2. This CDR3 has 15 amino acids. J lost 6 bases, V lost 2 bases, and 10 bases had no gene match. Germline values: CDR1 MNHNS, CDR2 SASEGT.

The rearrangement joins TRBV30 to TRBJ1-4, with 7 bases lining up with TRBD1. The trim removed 7 bases at V and 8 bases at J, leaving 13 bases unmatched. The germline V gene encodes CDR1 GTSNPN and CDR2 SVGIG (reference sequence). This CDR3 region has 14 residues. Written as DNA, the CDR3 is TGTGCCTTCCGTCCGTCCGGGACAGTAGAAAAACTGTTTTTT. Its protein product is CAFRPSGTVEKLFF.

This chain links TRBV5-1 with TRBJ2-3; D not resolved. Germline assignment: CDR1 SGHRS and CDR2 YFSETQ. The CDR3 sequence is 14 residues long. V lost 2 bases, J lost 2 bases, and 9 bases lay in between. CDR3 sequence (DNA): TGCGCCAGCAGCTTAGCAGGTAACACAGATACGCAGTATTTT. Protein sequence: CASSLAGNTDTQYF.

This rearrangement joins TRBV7-8 to TRBJ1-4, with 8 bases identical to TRBD1. Germline CDR1 and CDR2: SGHVS and FQNEAQ. J was trimmed by 8 bases and V by 5 bases; bases with no gene match: 7. CDR3 length: 14 residues. The CDR3 coding sequence is TGTGCCAGCAGCCCCAGGGGGCAGGACGAAAAACTGTTTTTT. This codes for CASSPRGQDEKLFF.

This chain joins TRBV18 and TRBJ1-1, with unresolved D. Trimming removed 2 bases from V and 3 bases from J, with 7 bases in between. The CDR3 has 13 residues. Germline V gene sequence: CDR1 KGHSH, CDR2 LQKENI. The chain's CDR3 is CASSPVMDTEAFF. The DNA for the CDR3 is TGTGCCAGCTCACCAGTGATGGACACTGAAGCTTTCTTT.

The V gene is TRBV19, the J gene TRBJ2-7; D remains unclear. The CDR3 sequence is 13 residues long. CDR1 is LNHDA and CDR2 is SQIVND in the germline V gene (reference sequence). V was cut by 7 bases and J by 7 bases, with 17 bases left in between. This chain's CDR3 is CASNGAALGEQYF. The CDR3 bases are TGTGCCAGTAACGGCGCGGCCCTTGGAGAGCAGTACTTC.

V usage is TRBV11-3 and J usage is TRBJ2-2; 7 positions agree with TRBD2. The CDR3 length is 15 residues. Germline V gene lookup returns CDR1 SGHNT and CDR2 YENEEA. J lost 5 bases, V lost 6 bases, and 9 bases had no gene match. CDR3 coding DNA: TGTGCCAGCAGGGGGATGGGCGGGAGAACCGGGGAGCTGTTTTTT. Its translation is CASRGMGGRTGELFF.